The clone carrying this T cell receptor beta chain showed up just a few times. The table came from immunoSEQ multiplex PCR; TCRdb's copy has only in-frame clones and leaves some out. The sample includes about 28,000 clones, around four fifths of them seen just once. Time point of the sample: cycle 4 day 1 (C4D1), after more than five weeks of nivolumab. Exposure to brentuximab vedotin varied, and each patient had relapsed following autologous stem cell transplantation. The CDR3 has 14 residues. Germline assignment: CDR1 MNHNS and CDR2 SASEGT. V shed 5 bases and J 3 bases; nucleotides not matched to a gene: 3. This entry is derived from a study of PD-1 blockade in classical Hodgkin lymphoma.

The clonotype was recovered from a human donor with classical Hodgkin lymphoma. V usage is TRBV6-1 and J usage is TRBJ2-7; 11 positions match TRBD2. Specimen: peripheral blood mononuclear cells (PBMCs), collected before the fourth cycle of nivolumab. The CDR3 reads CASSSGTSGYEQYF. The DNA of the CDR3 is TGTGCCAGCAGTTCCGGGACTAGCGGCTACGAGCAGTACTTC.